This is a list of T cell receptor beta chains from one sample in a study of blood T cell repertoires in COVID-19. Here immunoSEQ multiplex PCR was the method, and the copy in TCRdb shows in-frame clones only, minus some. The profile shows approximately 300,000 clones, approximately 90% of them singletons. The sample consisted of PBMCs or T cells enriched from blood (not recorded which). Source of these receptors: a young woman who had recovered from COVID-19. The CDR3 runs from the conserved cysteine through the conserved F or W.

J	length	V	CDR3
TRBJ1-1	14	TRBV2	CASSLTGKDTEAFF
TRBJ1-2	18	TRBV21-1	CASSKALSGTAYHYGYTF
TRBJ1-3	15	TRBV6-5	CASRPGTASGNTIYF
TRBJ2-6	16	TRBV28	CASSVRARSGANVLTF
TRBJ2-7	18	TRBV28	CASSPGFQGLAGPYEQYF
TRBJ1-2	15	TRBV5-1	CASSSPGQPSYGYTF
TRBJ2-2	13	TRBV15	CATSRDLAGELFF
TRBJ1-2	13	TRBV28	CASSLPDRYGYTF
TRBJ2-4	19	TRBV19	CASSIRGGPGWEAKNIQYF
TRBJ2-1	15	TRBV7-8	CASSLGQYSYNEQFF
TRBJ1-5	16	TRBV10-3	CASSSRGDVGNQPQHF
TRBJ2-5	13	TRBV18	CASSPDREETQYF
TRBJ2-1	15	TRBV2	CASSALLATYNEQFF
TRBJ2-3	15	TRBV7-2	CASSLVPGHTDTQYF
TRBJ2-1	9	TRBV6-9	CRGVHEQFF
TRBJ2-5	13	TRBV20-1	CSASLADQETQYF
TRBJ1-4	14	TRBV7-2	CASSSPGHWEKLFF
TRBJ2-3	16	TRBV7-2	CASSLVAGAFTDTQYF
TRBJ1-1	14	TRBV11-2	CASSQPIMNTEAFF
TRBJ2-2	15	TRBV9	CASSARQGDTGELFF
TRBJ1-3	16	TRBV24-1	CATISRGLSSGNTIYF
TRBJ1-2	14	TRBV7-5	CARSSDYGGGGYTF
TRBJ2-7	13	TRBV3-1/TRBV3-2	CASSQYRGGEQYF
TRBJ1-1	13	TRBV6-5	CASTPLGSSEAFF
TRBJ2-2	13	TRBV9	CASRQGETGELFF
TRBJ1-4	15	TRBV6-5	CASSYRNRRGEKLFF
TRBJ1-2	15	TRBV6-5	CASILLGDTNYGYTF
TRBJ1-1	15	TRBV7-9	CASSPPGVVGTEAFF
TRBJ1-2	13	TRBV3-1/TRBV3-2	CASSQAERHGYTF
TRBJ1-2	14	TRBV6-1	CASSEASGGYGYTF
TRBJ1-1	13	TRBV19	CATRDREGTEAFF
TRBJ1-6	14	TRBV19	CASSSTGYNSPLHF
TRBJ1-2	16	TRBV19	CASSTRQAGPDYGYTF
TRBJ2-5	18	TRBV11-2	CASSLGRLLTKFQETQYF
TRBJ2-7	19	TRBV28	CASSVGPTSMGQLTYEQYF
TRBJ2-3	14	TRBV9	CASNQQGSTDTQYF
TRBJ2-1	14	TRBV18	CASSPSRQDNEQFF
TRBJ1-5	15	TRBV2	CASTAGRGPYQPQHF
TRBJ2-3	11	TRBV9	CASSHTDTQYF
TRBJ2-1	12	TRBV9	CASSGEDDEQFF
TRBJ2-2	15	TRBV7-9	CASSLGEAKTGELFF
TRBJ2-5	14	TRBV6-5	CASSPVSGGETQYF
TRBJ2-3	16	TRBV3-1/TRBV3-2	CASSQSGRGITDTQYF
TRBJ1-2	17	TRBV21-1	CASSSLAGSTGDYGYTF
TRBJ1-6	16	TRBV6-5	CASSYGSGGLGSPLHF
TRBJ1-2	15	TRBV7-9	CASSLEQFLVYGYTF
TRBJ1-5	15	TRBV2	CASRADRWSNQPQHF
TRBJ2-3	15	TRBV5-1	CASSLEATSTDTQYF